The T cell receptor (beta chain) under discussion was sequenced for a study of T cell responses to AZD1222 COVID-19 vaccine. Whole-study results and caveats: The reported proportion of spike-specific TCRs targeting unmutated variant regions was nearly half. CD4 TCRs covered the whole spike, strongest at regions 160-218 and 743-854. Donors skewed white British and female; clonal diversity was possibly underestimated.

On this clone: The antigen remains undetermined. This sample also contains other DNA sequences that code for the same CDR3.

Libraries were prepared by immunoSEQ multiplex PCR; TCRdb keeps only in-frame clonotypes and omits some of them. The sample lists about 130,000 clones, approximately 85% occurring once. With 4 bases removed from V and 0 bases from J, the gap between germline ends came to 10 bases. CDR3 size: 14 residues. The V gene's germline CDR1 is SGHRS and CDR2 YFSETQ. Sequences were derived from peripheral blood, sampled 28 days after the second AZD1222 dose. This receptor was obtained from an adult who received the AZD1222 COVID-19 vaccine. V gene TRBV5-1 combines with J gene TRBJ1-2; D is uncertain. CDR3 residues: CASSLESTNYGYTF. CDR3 coding DNA: TGCGCCAGCAGCCTAGAGAGTACTAACTATGGCTACACCTTC.